The sequence of this T cell receptor beta chain was determined in a study of blood T cell repertoires in COVID-19. Turning to the study itself: From T cells, B-cell-depleted T cells, or PBMCs came the material, which was cDNA or gDNA.

The method was immunoSEQ multiplex PCR; TCRdb's version includes in-frame clones alone and lacks a portion of them. The profile shows around 150,000 clones, about 86% of them singletons. This receptor was identified in a man in his 70s with acute or convalescent COVID-19. Sample: peripheral blood.

CDR3 loop: CSVSPGGNEQYF. The CDR3 region has the DNA TGCAGCGTCTCCCCCGGAGGCAACGAGCAGTACTTC. V and J are TRBV29-1 and TRBJ2-7; perhaps TRBD2 as D (5 bases). The CDR3 covers 12 residues. Germline assignment: CDR1 SQVTM and CDR2 ANQGSEA. The germline V and J ends were trimmed by 6 bases and 5 bases, with 14 bases remaining between them.